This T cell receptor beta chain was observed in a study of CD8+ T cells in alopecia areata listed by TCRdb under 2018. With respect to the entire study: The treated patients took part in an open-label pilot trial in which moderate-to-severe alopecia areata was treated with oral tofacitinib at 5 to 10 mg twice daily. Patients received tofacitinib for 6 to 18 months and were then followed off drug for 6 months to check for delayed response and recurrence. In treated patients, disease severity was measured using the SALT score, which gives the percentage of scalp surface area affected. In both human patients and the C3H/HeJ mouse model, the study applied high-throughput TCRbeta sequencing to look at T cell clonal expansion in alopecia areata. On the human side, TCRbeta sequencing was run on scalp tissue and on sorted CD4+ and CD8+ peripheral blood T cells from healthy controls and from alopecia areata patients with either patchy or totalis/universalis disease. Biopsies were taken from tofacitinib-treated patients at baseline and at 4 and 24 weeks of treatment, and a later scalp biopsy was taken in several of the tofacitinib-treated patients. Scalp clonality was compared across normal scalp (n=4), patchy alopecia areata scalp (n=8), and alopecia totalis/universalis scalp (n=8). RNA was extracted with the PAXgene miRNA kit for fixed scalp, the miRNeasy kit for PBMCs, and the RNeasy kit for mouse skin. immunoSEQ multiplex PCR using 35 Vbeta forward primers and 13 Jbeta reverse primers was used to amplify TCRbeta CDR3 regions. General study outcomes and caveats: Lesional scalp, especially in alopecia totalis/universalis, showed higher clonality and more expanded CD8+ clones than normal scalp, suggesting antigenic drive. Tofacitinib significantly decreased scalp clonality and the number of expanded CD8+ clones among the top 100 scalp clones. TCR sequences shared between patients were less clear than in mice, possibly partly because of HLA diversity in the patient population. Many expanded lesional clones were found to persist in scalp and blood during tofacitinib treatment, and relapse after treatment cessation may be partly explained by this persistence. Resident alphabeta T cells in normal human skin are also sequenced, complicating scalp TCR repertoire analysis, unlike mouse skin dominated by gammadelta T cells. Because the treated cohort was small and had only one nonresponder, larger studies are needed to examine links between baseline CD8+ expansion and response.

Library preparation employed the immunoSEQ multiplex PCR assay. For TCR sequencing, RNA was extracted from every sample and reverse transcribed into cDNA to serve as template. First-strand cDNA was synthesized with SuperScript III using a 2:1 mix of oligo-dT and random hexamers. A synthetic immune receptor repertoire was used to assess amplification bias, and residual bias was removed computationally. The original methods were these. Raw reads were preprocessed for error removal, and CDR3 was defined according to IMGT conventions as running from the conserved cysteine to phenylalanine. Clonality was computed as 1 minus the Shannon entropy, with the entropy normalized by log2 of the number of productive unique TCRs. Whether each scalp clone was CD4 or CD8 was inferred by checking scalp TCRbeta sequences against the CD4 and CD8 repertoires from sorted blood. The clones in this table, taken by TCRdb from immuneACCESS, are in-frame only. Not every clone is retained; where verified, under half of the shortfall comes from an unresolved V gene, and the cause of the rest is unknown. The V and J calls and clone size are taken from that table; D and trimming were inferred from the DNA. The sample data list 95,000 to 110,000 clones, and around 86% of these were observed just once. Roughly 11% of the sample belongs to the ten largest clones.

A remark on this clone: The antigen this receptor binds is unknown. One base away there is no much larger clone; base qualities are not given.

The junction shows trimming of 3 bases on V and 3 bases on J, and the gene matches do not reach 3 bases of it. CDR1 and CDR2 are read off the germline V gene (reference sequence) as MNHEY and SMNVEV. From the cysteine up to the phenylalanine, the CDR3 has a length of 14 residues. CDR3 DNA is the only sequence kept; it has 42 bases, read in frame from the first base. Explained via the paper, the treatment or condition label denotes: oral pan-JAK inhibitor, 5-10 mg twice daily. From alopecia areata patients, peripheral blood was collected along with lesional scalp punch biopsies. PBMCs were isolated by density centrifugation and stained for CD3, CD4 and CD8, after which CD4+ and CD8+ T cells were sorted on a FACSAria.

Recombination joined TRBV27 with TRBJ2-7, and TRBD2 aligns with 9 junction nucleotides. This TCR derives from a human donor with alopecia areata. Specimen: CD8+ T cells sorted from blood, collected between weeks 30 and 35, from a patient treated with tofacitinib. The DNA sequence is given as TGTGCCAGCAGTTTCTTAGCGGGAGTCTACGAGCAGTACTTC. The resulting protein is CASSFLAGVYEQYF.